These T cell receptor beta chains were read from a single sample in a study of cytomegalovirus exposure and HLA in healthy donors. Only in-frame clones appear in the TCRdb table, and some are missing; sequencing was by immunoSEQ multiplex PCR. Counted here are 100,000 to 150,000 clones, about 78% occurring once; the ten biggest clones make up 3% to 4.5%. The sample comprised PBMCs. The receptors here all came from a man aged 25 to 40 in good health and CMV-seronegative. Both conserved end residues are part of each CDR3. A D gene is named only where the DNA matches it firmly. Expanded clones get a size class; other rows say once, few or many, or leave the size out.

D gene	J gene	clone size	V gene	CDR3 DNA	CDR3 protein
NA	TRBJ1-6	NA	TRBV5-1	TGCGCCAGCAGCTTGGGGACAGTACAGAATTCACCCCTCCACTTT	CASSLGTVQNSPLHF
NA	TRBJ1-2	NA	TRBV5-1	TGCGCCAGCAGCTGGGCAGAAACTAACTATGGCTACACCTTC	CASSWAETNYGYTF
NA	TRBJ1-2	NA	TRBV5-1	TGCGCCAGCAGCTTGGCAGGGGTGGATGGCTACACCTTC	CASSLAGVDGYTF
TRBD1	TRBJ2-5	few	TRBV11-3	TGTGCCAGCAGCAAGGGACAGACAGCGTACCAAGAGACCCAGTACTTC	CASSKGQTAYQETQYF
NA	TRBJ2-7	NA	TRBV6-5	TGTGCCAGCACCCCGACAGGAACCCTCTACGAGCAGTACTTC	CASTPTGTLYEQYF
TRBD1	TRBJ2-3	NA	TRBV5-3	TGTGCCAGATCCTTGGGAGTAAGGTGCGACAGGGGGCTAGATACGCAGTATTTT	CARSLGVRCDRGLDTQYF
TRBD1	TRBJ1-2	NA	TRBV18	TGTGCCAGCTCACCATATTCTGGGGACAGGGAAGGCGGCTACACCTTC	CASSPYSGDREGGYTF
TRBD2	TRBJ2-1	NA	TRBV5-1	TGCGCCAGTTCTAGCGGGGGGGCCTCCTACAATGAGCAGTTCTTC	CASSSGGASYNEQFF
NA	TRBJ2-7	NA	TRBV7-2	TGTGCCAGCAGCTTGGATCCGCCGTTGACTACCTCATTC	CASSLDPPLTTSF
NA	TRBJ1-1	NA	TRBV5-1	TGCGCCAGCTCAACGGAGCGGGCCACTGAAGCTTCCTTT	CASSTERATEASF
NA	TRBJ1-5	once	TRBV18	TGTGCCAGCTCACCACGACAGGAGGTGTATAGCAATCAGCCCCAGCATTTT	CASSPRQEVYSNQPQHF
TRBD1	TRBJ1-2	NA	TRBV19	TGTGCCAGTAGTATCTCGGCAGGGGGTTACTATGGCTACACCTTC	CASSISAGGYYGYTF
NA	TRBJ2-3	NA	TRBV7-9	TGTGCCAGCAGCAACCGGGACTCCACAGATACGCAGTATTTT	CASSNRDSTDTQYF
TRBD1	TRBJ2-7	NA	TRBV28	TGTGCCAGCAGTCGAACCGGGACAGACTACGAGCAGTACTTC	CASSRTGTDYEQYF
NA	TRBJ2-3	NA	TRBV5-1	TGCGCCAGCAGCTTGCGCGGGGACGTCACGCAGTATTTT	CASSLRGDVTQYF
NA	TRBJ2-7	NA	TRBV19	TGTGCCAGTACCCCGGAACAGGGTCGAGGCGAGCAGTACTTC	CASTPEQGRGEQYF
NA	TRBJ1-2	few	TRBV6-1	TGTGCCAGCGACGTACTGGGGCCTGGTTCGTTCGGCTACACCTTC	CASDVLGPGSFGYTF
TRBD2	TRBJ2-5	NA	TRBV4-2	TGTGCCAGCAGCCAAGATTTGCGGCGGGGGGGAAGACAAGAGACCCAGTACTTC	CASSQDLRRGGRQETQYF
NA	TRBJ2-1	NA	TRBV14	TGTGCCAGCAGCCAAGATCTCCTGCCGGATGAGCAGTTCTTC	CASSQDLLPDEQFF
NA	TRBJ1-5	NA	TRBV4-3	TGCGCCAGCAGCCAAGATGGCAGGGCTCAGCCCCAGCATTTT	CASSQDGRAQPQHF
NA	TRBJ2-1	once	TRBV9	TGTGCCAGCAGCAACTCTCGGCGGTACGATGAGCAGTTCTTC	CASSNSRRYDEQFF
TRBD1	TRBJ1-4	NA	TRBV6-6	TGTGCCAGCAAGGCCAGGGGGCAGGAAAAACTGTTTTTT	CASKARGQEKLFF
TRBD1	TRBJ1-1	NA	TRBV2	TGTGCCACAACGCGGGACAGGGGATACACTGAAGCTTTCTTT	CATTRDRGYTEAFF
TRBD1	TRBJ2-1	NA	TRBV28	TGTGCCAGCAGTGCGGGGGACAGGGGGAATGAGCAGTTCTTC	CASSAGDRGNEQFF
TRBD1	TRBJ1-3	NA	TRBV5-1	TGCGCCAGCAGCCCCAGGGGGTCTGGAAACACCATATATTTT	CASSPRGSGNTIYF